Listed below are T cell receptor beta chains from one sample, sequenced in a study of PD-1 blockade in classical Hodgkin lymphoma. Here immunoSEQ multiplex PCR was the method, and the copy in TCRdb shows in-frame clones only, minus some. The repertoire holds 20,000 to 25,000 clones, 69% seen once, with 2.5% to 4% in the top ten. Specimen: peripheral blood mononuclear cells (PBMCs), collected at baseline. The receptors derive from a human donor with classical Hodgkin lymphoma. CDR3s include the opening cysteine and the closing phenylalanine or tryptophan. Fields, in order: J gene, V gene, D gene, CDR3 DNA, CDR3 protein. The D gene is left open where the match is weak.

>TRBJ2-2|TRBV30|TRBD2
TGTGCCTGGAATCCGGCATGGGGACTAGCGGGGACTACGAACACCGGGGAGCTGTTTTTT
CAWNPAWGLAGTTNTGELFF
>TRBJ2-5|TRBV7-2|TRBD2
TGTGCCAGCAGCCCGACTGGCGGGGGAGAGACCCAGTACTTC
CASSPTGGGETQYF
>TRBJ1-2|TRBV4-1|TRBD1
TGCGCCAGCAGCCCCGCCCGTGGAAGCCGGACAGGGATTGGCTACACCTTC
CASSPARGSRTGIGYTF
>TRBJ2-5|TRBV7-3|NA
TGTGCCAGCAGCTTAACCTCGGTAGAGACCCAGTACTTC
CASSLTSVETQYF
>TRBJ2-5|TRBV25-1|NA
TGTGCCAGCCGACCGACAGGCATACAAGAGACCCAGTACTTC
CASRPTGIQETQYF
>TRBJ2-5|TRBV7-8|TRBD2
TGTGCCAGCAGCCCAAGGGCTAGCGGGGGGAAGGACCAAGAGACCCAGTACTTC
CASSPRASGGKDQETQYF
>TRBJ2-2|TRBV2|TRBD1
TGTGCCAGCAGTGAGGGGACAGGGCTCACCGGGGAGCTGTTTTTT
CASSEGTGLTGELFF
>TRBJ2-7|TRBV30|NA
TGTGCCTGGTCTTGGGTCTCCTACGAGCAGTACTTC
CAWSWVSYEQYF
>TRBJ2-7|TRBV7-2|NA
TGTGCCAGCAGCTTACAGGGAAGTTTAGAAGGCCACGAGCAGTACTTC
CASSLQGSLEGHEQYF
>TRBJ2-1|TRBV27|TRBD2
TGTGCCAGCAGTTTAACGGGCGGGGGGTACAATGAGCAGTTCTTC
CASSLTGGGYNEQFF
>TRBJ1-5|TRBV2|NA
TGTGCCAGCAATCTCCCCAATCAGCCCCAGCATTTT
CASNLPNQPQHF